This TCR beta chain comes out of a study of PD-1 blockade in classical Hodgkin lymphoma. Overall study findings and caveats: Complete responders possessed baseline diversity comparable to newly diagnosed patients. Diversity in CD4+ TCRs, unlike that measured in CD8+ TCRs, had risen significantly by C4D1.

Sequencing was performed with immunoSEQ multiplex PCR; in TCRdb, only in-frame clones are kept and a portion is missing. This sample yields 20,000 or so clones, of which about 88% are seen a single time; 4% to 5.5% belongs to the top ten. The CDR3 covers 13 residues. CDR1 is MNHNY and CDR2 is SVGAGI in the germline V gene (reference sequence). The V end was cut by 7 bases, the J end by 3 bases, with 12 bases between. Sample time point: cycle 4 day 1 (C4D1), after five to seven weeks of nivolumab. Relapses following autologous stem cell transplantation were seen in all patients, with brentuximab vedotin exposure varying. Magnetic negative selection of thawed PBMCs yielded the CD8+ T cells. Best responses included complete response and partial response; otherwise, the best response was progressive disease. Concerning this clone itself: Its matching antigen is unknown.

The J gene is TRBJ1-1, the V gene TRBV6-6; no definite D call. The material sequenced was CD8+ T cells from blood, taken before the fourth cycle of nivolumab. The sequence was obtained from a human donor with classical Hodgkin lymphoma. The CDR3 DNA reads TGTGCCAGCACTTGGGCTAGGGACACTGAAGCTTTCTTT. This gives the protein CASTWARDTEAFF.